The clone carrying this T cell receptor beta chain was seen more than once but under ten times. Its specificity is not known. This sample stems from a study of T cell responses to AZD1222 COVID-19 vaccine. Clones were sequenced by immunoSEQ multiplex PCR, and TCRdb holds only the in-frame ones, with some missing. The table lists 90,000 to 100,000 clones, 88% of them singletons. Broader study findings: Spike-spanning, vaccine-associated CD4 TCRs were dominant at 160-218 and 743-854.

CDR3 length: 17 residues. The germline V gene has CDR1 LNHNV and CDR2 YYDKDF (reference sequence). V was shortened by 0 bases and J by 5 bases, with 17 bases between the two germline ends. This receptor was taken from an adult who received the AZD1222 COVID-19 vaccine. The sequences come from peripheral blood, collected 28 days after the second AZD1222 dose. The rearrangement joins TRBV15 to TRBJ1-5; D not resolved. Written as DNA, the CDR3 is TGTGCCACCAGCAGAGATCGGGGAACCGGGAAAGATCAGCCCCAGCATTTT. It codes for CATSRDRGTGKDQPQHF.